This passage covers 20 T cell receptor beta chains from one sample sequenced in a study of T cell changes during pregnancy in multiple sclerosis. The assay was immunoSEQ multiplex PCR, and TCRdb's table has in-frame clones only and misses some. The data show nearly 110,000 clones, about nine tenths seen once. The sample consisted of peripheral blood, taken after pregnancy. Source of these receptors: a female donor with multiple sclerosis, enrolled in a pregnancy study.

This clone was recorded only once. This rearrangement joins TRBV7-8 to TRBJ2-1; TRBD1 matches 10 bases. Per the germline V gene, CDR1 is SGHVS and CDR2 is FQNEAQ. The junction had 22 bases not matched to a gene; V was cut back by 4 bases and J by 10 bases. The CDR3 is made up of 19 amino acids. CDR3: CASSSIRRTRGQGTGEQFF. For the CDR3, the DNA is TGTGCCAGCAGCTCTATTCGTCGGACGCGGGGACAGGGGACCGGAGAGCAGTTCTTC.

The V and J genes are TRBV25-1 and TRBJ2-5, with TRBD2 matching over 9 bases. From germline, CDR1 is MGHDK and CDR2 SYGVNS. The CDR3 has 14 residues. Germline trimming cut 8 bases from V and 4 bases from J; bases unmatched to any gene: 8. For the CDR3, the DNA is TGTGCCAGCGGGAGTAGCGGGAGAGTAGAGACCCAGTACTTC. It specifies CASGSSGRVETQYF.

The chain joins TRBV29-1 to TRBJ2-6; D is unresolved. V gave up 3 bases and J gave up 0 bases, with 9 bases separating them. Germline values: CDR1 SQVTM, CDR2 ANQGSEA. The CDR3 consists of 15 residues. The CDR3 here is CSVEQVPSGANVLTF. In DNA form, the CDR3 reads TGCAGCGTTGAGCAGGTGCCCTCTGGGGCCAACGTCCTGACTTTC.

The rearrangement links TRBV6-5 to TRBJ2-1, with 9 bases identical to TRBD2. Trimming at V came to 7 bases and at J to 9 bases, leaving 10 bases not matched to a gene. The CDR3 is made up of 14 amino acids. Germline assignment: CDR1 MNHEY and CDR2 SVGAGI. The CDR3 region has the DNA TGTGCCAGCATCCGTAGCGGGAGTGGGGGTGAGCAGTTCTTC. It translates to CASIRSGSGGEQFF.

The CDR3 loop is CASSRPTGGFYGYTF. The CDR3 bases are TGTGCCAGCAGCCGCCCGACAGGGGGGTTCTATGGCTACACCTTC. V gene TRBV7-3 combines with J gene TRBJ1-2, with TRBD1 matching over 9 bases. V lost 5 bases and J lost 4; bases outside the gene matches: 8. CDR1 is SGHTA, CDR2 FQGTGA, per germline. CDR3 length: 15 amino acids.

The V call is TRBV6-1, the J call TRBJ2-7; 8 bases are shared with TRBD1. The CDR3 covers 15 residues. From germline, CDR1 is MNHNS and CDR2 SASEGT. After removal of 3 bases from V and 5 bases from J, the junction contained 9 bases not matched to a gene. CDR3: CASSEGQGAFHEQYF. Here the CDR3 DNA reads TGTGCCAGCAGTGAGGGGCAGGGGGCATTCCACGAGCAGTACTTC.

DNA for the CDR3: TGTGCCAGCAGCGGCGGGGGGGCGGTCTACAATGAGCAGTTCTTC. This translates into CASSGGGAVYNEQFF. This chain joins TRBV9 and TRBJ2-1, with TRBD2 matching 9 bases. Germline CDR1 is SGDLS and CDR2 is YYNGEE. The CDR3 spans 15 residues. Trimming cost V 3 bases and J 3 bases; bases outside gene matches: 4.

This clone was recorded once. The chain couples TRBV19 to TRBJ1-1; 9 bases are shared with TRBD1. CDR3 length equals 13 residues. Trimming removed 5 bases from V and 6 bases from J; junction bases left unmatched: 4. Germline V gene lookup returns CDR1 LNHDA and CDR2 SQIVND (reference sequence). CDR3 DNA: TGTGCCAGTAGTCTTAGACAGGGGGCTGAAGCTTTCTTT. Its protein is CASSLRQGAEAFF.

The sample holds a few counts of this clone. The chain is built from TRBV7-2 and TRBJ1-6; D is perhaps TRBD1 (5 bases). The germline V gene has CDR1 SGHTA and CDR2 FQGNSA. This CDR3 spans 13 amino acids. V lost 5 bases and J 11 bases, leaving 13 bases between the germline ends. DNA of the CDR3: TGTGCCAGCAGCCTCAGGGCACGCCCACCCCTCCACTTT. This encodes CASSLRARPPLHF.

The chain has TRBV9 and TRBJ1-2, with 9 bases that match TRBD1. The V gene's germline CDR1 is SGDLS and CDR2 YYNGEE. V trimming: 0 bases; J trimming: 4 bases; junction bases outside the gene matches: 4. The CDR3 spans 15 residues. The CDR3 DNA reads TGTGCCAGCAGCGTAGGGGACAGGGCTATCTATGGCTACACCTTC. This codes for CASSVGDRAIYGYTF.

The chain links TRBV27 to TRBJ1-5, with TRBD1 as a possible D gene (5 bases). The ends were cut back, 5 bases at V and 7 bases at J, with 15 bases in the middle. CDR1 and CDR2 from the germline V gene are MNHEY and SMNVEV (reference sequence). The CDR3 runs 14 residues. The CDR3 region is CASSPLGVGQPQHF. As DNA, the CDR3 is TGTGCCAGCAGTCCCTTAGGGGTAGGCCAGCCCCAGCATTTT.

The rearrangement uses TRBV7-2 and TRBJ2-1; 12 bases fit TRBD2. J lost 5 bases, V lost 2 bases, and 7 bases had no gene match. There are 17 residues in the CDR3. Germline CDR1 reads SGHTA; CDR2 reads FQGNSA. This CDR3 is CASSLLAGGPLHNEQFF. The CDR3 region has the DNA TGTGCCAGCAGCTTACTAGCGGGGGGGCCCCTCCACAATGAGCAGTTCTTC.

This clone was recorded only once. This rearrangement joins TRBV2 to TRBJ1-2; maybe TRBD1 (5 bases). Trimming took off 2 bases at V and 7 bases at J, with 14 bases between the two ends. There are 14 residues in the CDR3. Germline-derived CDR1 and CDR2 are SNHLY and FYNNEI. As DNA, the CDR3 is TGTGCCAGCAGTGAATCTCGACAGAATGGTGGCTACACCTTC. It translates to CASSESRQNGGYTF.

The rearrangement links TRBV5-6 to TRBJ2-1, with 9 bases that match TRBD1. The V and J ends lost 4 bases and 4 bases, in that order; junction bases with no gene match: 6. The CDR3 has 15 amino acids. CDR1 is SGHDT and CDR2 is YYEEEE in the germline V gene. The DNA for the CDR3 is TGTGCCAGCAGCCTGATGACAGGGGGGTACAATGAGCAGTTCTTC. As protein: CASSLMTGGYNEQFF.

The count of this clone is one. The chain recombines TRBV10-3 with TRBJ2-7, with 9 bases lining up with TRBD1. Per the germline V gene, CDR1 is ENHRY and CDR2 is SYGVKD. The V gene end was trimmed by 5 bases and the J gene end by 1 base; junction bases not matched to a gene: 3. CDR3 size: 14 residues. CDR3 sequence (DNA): TGTGCCATCAGTAGAGGGACAGGGTCCTACGAGCAGTACTTC. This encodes CAISRGTGSYEQYF.

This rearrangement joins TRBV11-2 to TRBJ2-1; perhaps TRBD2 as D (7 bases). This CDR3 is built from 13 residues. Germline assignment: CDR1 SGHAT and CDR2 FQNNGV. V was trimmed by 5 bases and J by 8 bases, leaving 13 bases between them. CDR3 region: CASSRGGGYEQFF. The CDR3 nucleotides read TGTGCCAGCAGCCGGGGAGGGGGATATGAGCAGTTCTTC.

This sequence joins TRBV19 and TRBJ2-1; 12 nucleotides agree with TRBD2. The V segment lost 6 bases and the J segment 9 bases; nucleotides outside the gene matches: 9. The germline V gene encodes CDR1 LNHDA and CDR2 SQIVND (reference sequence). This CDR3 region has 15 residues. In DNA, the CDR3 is TGTGCCAGTAGGCGACTAGCGGGAGTAGACGCTGAGCAGTTCTTC. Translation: CASRRLAGVDAEQFF.

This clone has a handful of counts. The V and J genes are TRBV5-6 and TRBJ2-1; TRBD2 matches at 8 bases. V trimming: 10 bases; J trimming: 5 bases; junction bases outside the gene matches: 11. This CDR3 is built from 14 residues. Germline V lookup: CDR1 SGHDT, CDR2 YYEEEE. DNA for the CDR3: TGTGCCTGCGGTTGGCGGGGGGTTAACAATGAGCAGTTCTTC. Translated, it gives CACGWRGVNNEQFF.

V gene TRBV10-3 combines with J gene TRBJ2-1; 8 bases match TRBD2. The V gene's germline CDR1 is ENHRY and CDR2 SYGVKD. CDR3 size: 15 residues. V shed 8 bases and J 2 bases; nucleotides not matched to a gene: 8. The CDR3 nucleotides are TGTGCCATCCGGCCTCTAGCGGGCGCCTACAATGAGCAGTTCTTC. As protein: CAIRPLAGAYNEQFF.

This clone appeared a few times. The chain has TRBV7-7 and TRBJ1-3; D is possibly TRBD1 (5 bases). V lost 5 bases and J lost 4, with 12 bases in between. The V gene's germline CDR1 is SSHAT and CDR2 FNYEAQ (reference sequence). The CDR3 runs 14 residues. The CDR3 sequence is CASSPQGRGNTIYF. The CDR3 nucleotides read TGTGCCAGCAGCCCCCAGGGCAGAGGAAACACCATATATTTT.